This T cell receptor beta chain was captured in a study of PD-1 blockade in classical Hodgkin lymphoma. Study findings and constraints: Repertoire differences lack defined causes, possibly disease activity or prior therapy.

Time point reported: cycle 4 day 1 (C4D1), after 5 to 7 weeks of nivolumab. Each and every patient relapsed after autologous stem cell transplantation, and patients got differing brentuximab vedotin exposure. Libraries were prepared by immunoSEQ multiplex PCR; TCRdb keeps only in-frame clonotypes and omits some of them. Of tens of thousands of clones listed, about nine tenths are singletons. CDR3 size: 15 residues. V shed 4 bases, J shed 5 bases, and the junction held 9 bases outside the gene matches. Germline V gives CDR1 SGHVS, CDR2 FNYEAQ. About this clone itself: Its antigen remains unknown.

The V gene is TRBV7-6, the J gene TRBJ2-7, with 9 positions matching TRBD2. This clonotype was obtained from a human donor with classical Hodgkin lymphoma. Sequenced here: peripheral blood mononuclear cells (PBMCs), sampled before the fourth cycle of nivolumab. The CDR3 DNA reads TGTGCCAGCAGCTCCCCCGCGGGAGGGGGCCACGAGCAGTACTTC. Translation: CASSSPAGGGHEQYF.